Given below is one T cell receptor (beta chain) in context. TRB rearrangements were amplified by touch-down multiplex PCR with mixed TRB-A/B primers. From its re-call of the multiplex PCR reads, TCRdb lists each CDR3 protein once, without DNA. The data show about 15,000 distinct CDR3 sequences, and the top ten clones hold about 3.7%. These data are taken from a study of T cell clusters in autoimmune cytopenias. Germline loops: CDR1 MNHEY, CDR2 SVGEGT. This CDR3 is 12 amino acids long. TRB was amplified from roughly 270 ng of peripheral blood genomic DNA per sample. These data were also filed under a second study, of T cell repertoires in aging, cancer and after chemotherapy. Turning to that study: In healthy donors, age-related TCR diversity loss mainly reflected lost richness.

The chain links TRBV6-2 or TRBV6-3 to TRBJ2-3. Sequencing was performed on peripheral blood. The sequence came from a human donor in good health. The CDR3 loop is CASSTIGDTQYF.